The 13 T cell receptor beta chains below come from one sample, sequenced in a study of T cells in tumors after PD-1 blockade. Only in-frame clones appear in the TCRdb table, and some are missing; sequencing was by immunoSEQ multiplex PCR. Of 13,000 to 15,000 clones in the sample, approximately 73% were seen once. Sample: tumor tissue, taken after anti-PD-1 treatment. The origin of the receptors is a human donor with cutaneous squamous cell carcinoma.

The rearrangement joins TRBV7-2 to TRBJ2-7; TRBD2 might be the D (6 bases). V was shortened by 5 bases and J by 2 bases, with 13 bases between the two germline ends. The CDR3 is 14 residues long. Germline V gene sequence: CDR1 SGHTA, CDR2 FQGNSA. The CDR3 reads CASSPWGLTYEQYF. CDR3 nucleotide sequence: TGTGCCAGCAGCCCCTGGGGACTGACCTACGAGCAGTACTTC.

The chain couples TRBV27 to TRBJ2-2, with 12 bases lining up with TRBD2. Trimming removed 6 bases from V and 5 bases from J; junction bases left unmatched: 4. The CDR3 consists of 15 residues. CDR1 and CDR2 from the germline V gene are MNHEY and SMNVEV (reference sequence). The CDR3 DNA follows: TGTGCCAGCAGGCTACTAGCGGGGGGTACCGGGGAGCTGTTTTTT. This gives the protein CASRLLAGGTGELFF.

This clone has only one observation. The chain combines TRBV18 with TRBJ1-1; TRBD1 is a possible D gene (6 bases). Between the trimmed V and J ends, which lost 2 bases and 2 bases, there was a span of 15 bases. This CDR3 contains 16 residues. Germline CDR1 reads KGHSH; CDR2 reads LQKENI. CDR3 DNA sequence: TGTGCCAGCTCACCATATTGGGGGGGGCGTAACACTGAAGCTTTCTTT. Residues: CASSPYWGGRNTEAFF.

The gene calls are TRBV28 and TRBJ2-1, with TRBD2 identical over 15 bases. This CDR3 region has 16 residues. Trimming at V came to 5 bases and at J to 8 bases, leaving 7 bases not matched to a gene. Germline values: CDR1 MDHEN, CDR2 SYDVKM. This chain's CDR3 is CASSPRGTSGRYEQFF. The CDR3 nucleotides read TGTGCCAGCAGTCCCAGGGGGACTAGCGGGAGGTATGAGCAGTTCTTC.

In DNA form, the CDR3 reads TGCGCCAGCAGCTTGGTATTGGCTAGCCAAATAGGGGCCAATGAGCAGTTCTTC. The encoded protein is CASSLVLASQIGANEQFF. The rearrangement uses TRBV5-1 and TRBJ2-1; possibly TRBD1 or TRBD2 for D (5 bases each). CDR1 and CDR2 from the germline V gene are SGHRS and YFSETQ. V lost 0 bases to trimming and J lost 6 bases, with 22 bases between them. This CDR3 has 18 residues.

The rearrangement links TRBV6-5 to TRBJ2-7; D is ambiguous. V lost 7 bases, J lost 3 bases, and 10 bases lay in between. The germline gives CDR1 MNHEY, CDR2 SVGAGI. CDR3 length equals 12 residues. CDR3 region: CASNRWGYEQYF. The DNA for the CDR3 is TGTGCCAGCAACCGGTGGGGCTACGAGCAGTACTTC.

This sequence joins TRBV4-1 and TRBJ2-1; D may be TRBD1 or TRBD2 (5 bases each). The CDR3 spans 15 residues. The V end was cut by 1 base, the J end by 6 bases, with 13 bases between. The V gene's germline CDR1 is MGHRA and CDR2 YSYEKL. The CDR3 nucleotides are TGCGCCAGCAGCCAAGTCGGGACGGCGGGCAATGAGCAGTTCTTC. Residues: CASSQVGTAGNEQFF.

The chain recombines TRBV18 with TRBJ2-3, with D possibly matching TRBD2 (7 bases). This CDR3 is built from 16 residues. V lost 2 bases and J lost 1, with 13 bases in between. CDR1 is KGHSH, CDR2 LQKENI, per germline. The DNA for the CDR3 is TGTGCCAGCTCACCAGGGGCGGGGGCCGGCACAGATACGCAGTATTTT. Residues: CASSPGAGAGTDTQYF.

This clone was seen once. The chain employs TRBV12-3 or TRBV12-4 and TRBJ2-2; D remains unclear. V was clipped by 5 bases and J by 2 bases, with 3 bases between them. The CDR3 loop spans 12 amino acids. The CDR3 sequence: CASSINTGELFF. The CDR3 DNA follows: TGTGCCAGCAGTATCAACACCGGGGAGCTGTTTTTT.

The chain uses TRBV11-3 and TRBJ1-2; maybe TRBD1 (5 bases). The ends were cut back, 3 bases at V and 5 bases at J, with 16 bases in the middle. There are 15 residues in the CDR3. Germline V CDR1 and CDR2: SGHNT, YENEEA. The CDR3 nucleotides are TGTGCCAGCAGCTTGATGGGTCAGGGCTCTTATGGCTACACCTTC. Translation gives CASSLMGQGSYGYTF.

The rearrangement joins TRBV7-3 to TRBJ1-3, with D tentatively TRBD1 (5 bases). This CDR3 contains 13 residues. V was shortened by 4 bases and J by 2 bases, with 6 bases between the two germline ends. CDR1 and CDR2 (germline): SGHTA, FQGTGA. DNA of the CDR3: TGTGCCAGCAGCTCGACAGCTGGAAACACCATATATTTT. This encodes CASSSTAGNTIYF.

This chain joins TRBV7-9 and TRBJ2-1, with D perhaps TRBD2 (7 bases). Trimming cost V 3 bases and J 3 bases, with 12 bases left between them. The germline CDR1 and CDR2 sequences are SEHNR and FQNEAQ (reference sequence). The CDR3 loop spans 15 amino acids. The CDR3 DNA follows: TGTGCCAGCAGCTTCGGCGGGGGCTACTACAATGAGCAGTTCTTC. Translated: CASSFGGGYYNEQFF.

A single count supports this clone. The chain carries TRBV5-1 and TRBJ1-5, with a weak D call TRBD1 (6 bases). The germline V gene has CDR1 SGHRS and CDR2 YFSETQ. The germline V and J ends were trimmed by 4 bases and 1 base, with 12 bases remaining between them. The CDR3 is 15 residues long. The CDR3 here is CASSRTGISNQPQHF. The CDR3 DNA is TGCGCCAGCAGCCGCACAGGGATAAGCAATCAGCCCCAGCATTTT.